Shown below are 16 T cell receptor beta chains from a single sample sequenced in a study of regulatory T cells in long-lasting Graves disease (TCRdb year 2021). The intended sense of this specimen's time point label: persistent/refractory GD, antithyroid drugs over 5 years with positive TRAb. For both TCR sequencing and RNA sequencing, RNA was extracted from PBMCs in TRIzol. The library was generated by multiplex PCR. The sample was run on an Illumina HiSeq 4000. To build TCR beta libraries, CDR3 regions were amplified by Arm-PCR using iRepertoire HTBI primers. The public sequencing data were trimmed at Q25 with fastp and processed into clonotypes with MiXCR by TCRdb, which kept only in-frame beta chains. Each CDR3 protein gets just one entry, which takes the most common genes and DNA from the rows behind it. The sample table contains hundreds of thousands of distinct CDR3 sequences; only one count was recorded for around 32% of them. The ten largest make up roughly 40% of the sample.

The sample consisted of peripheral blood mononuclear cells (PBMCs), taken when the disease was refractory, from a patient treated with antithyroid drugs. The source of these receptors is a female donor with Graves disease.

V gene TRBV6-2 or TRBV6-3 combines with J gene TRBJ1-3; TRBD1 agrees at 7 bases. The V gene's germline CDR1 is MNHEY and CDR2 SVGEGT. V was clipped by 6 bases and J by 4 bases; unmatched bases: 9. The CDR3 has 15 amino acids. The CDR3 DNA sequence: TGTGCCAGCAGGAAACAGGGGATTGCCGGAAACACCATATATTTT. Its translation: CASRKQGIAGNTIYF.

This rearrangement joins TRBV12-3 or TRBV12-4 to TRBJ1-1; TRBD1 is a possible D gene (6 bases). Trimming took 7 bases from V and 4 from J, leaving 16 bases between them. The CDR3 is made up of 14 amino acids. Here the CDR3 reads CASTPQGSATEAFF. CDR3 coding DNA: TGTGCCAGCACCCCACAGGGCTCGGCCACTGAAGCTTTCTTT.

For this clonotype: A junction boundary mismatches the germline segment, possibly from a read error. CDR3 nucleotides: TGTGCCAGTAGTTTATCCGGGACAGGGATCTATGACTACACCTTC. Protein: CASSLSGTGIYDYTF. This rearrangement joins TRBV19 to TRBJ1-2, with 9 nucleotides matching TRBD1. This CDR3 has 15 residues. Germline V gives CDR1 LNHDA, CDR2 SQIVND (reference sequence).

This clonotype came up a few times. The chain carries TRBV12-3 or TRBV12-4 and TRBJ1-2, with 12 bases that match TRBD1. The CDR3 length is 15 residues. V lost 6 bases to trimming and J lost 7 bases; unmatched junction nucleotides: 9. The DNA of the CDR3 is TGTGCCAGCAGCCCTACCGGGACAGGGGGCATTGGCTACACCTTC. This sequence encodes CASSPTGTGGIGYTF.

This clonotype was counted a few times. V usage is TRBV7-9 and J usage is TRBJ1-4; no definite D call. Germline-derived CDR1 and CDR2 are SEHNR and FQNEAQ (reference sequence). The V end was cut by 1 base, the J end by 5 bases, with 11 bases between. The CDR3 length is 15 residues. Written as DNA, the CDR3 is TGTGCCAGCAGCTTAGAGGCGGCCCGAAATGAAAAACTGTTTTTT. Translating gives CASSLEAARNEKLFF.

This clonotype appeared many times. The CDR3 loop reads CASSFDGSENSPLHF. CDR3 nucleotide sequence: TGTGCCAGCAGTTTTGACGGGTCAGAGAATTCACCCCTCCACTTT. The chain links TRBV28 to TRBJ1-6, with D unresolved. Between the trimmed V and J ends, which lost 3 bases and 7 bases, there was a span of 13 bases. The CDR3 has 15 residues. CDR1 and CDR2 (germline): MDHEN, SYDVKM. Complete variable domain (other parts from reference TRBV28 and TRBJ1-6): DVKVTQSSRYLVKRTGEKVFLECVQDMDHENMFWYRQDPGLGLRLIYFSYDVKMKEKGDIPEGYSVSREKKERFSLILESASTNQTSMYLCASSFDGSENSPLHFGNGTRLTVT.

Here the CDR3 reads CASTRTYEQYF. The CDR3 coding sequence is TGTGCCAGCACCAGGACCTACGAGCAGTACTTC. The V call is TRBV6-1, the J call TRBJ2-7; no clear D gene. The CDR3 totals 11 residues. V dropped 7 bases and J dropped 2 bases, with 6 bases sitting between them. In germline, CDR1 is MNHNS, CDR2 SASEGT.

This clonotype showed up just a few times. The genes are TRBV12-3 or TRBV12-4 and TRBJ1-4; D is possibly TRBD1 (5 bases). V lost 4 bases and J 4 bases, leaving 19 bases between the germline ends. The CDR3 has 17 amino acids. The chain's CDR3 is CASSSPQSTVDNEKLFF. The CDR3, as DNA: TGTGCCAGCAGTTCCCCTCAATCGACAGTAGATAATGAAAAACTGTTTTTT.

Points on this clonotype: A much more abundant neighbour one base away suggests this may be a read error. The chain couples TRBV12-3 or TRBV12-4 to TRBJ2-1, with a weak D call TRBD2 (5 bases). The J call may be mistaken, given a closer DNA end match to TRBJ2-5. CDR3 length: 15 residues. CDR3 region: CASRWEPLPRETQYF. The CDR3 DNA reads TGTGCCAGCAGGTGGGAGCCCCTCCCGCGGGAGACCCAGTACTTC.

This clonotype was found many times. The rearrangement joins TRBV6-5 to TRBJ2-5, with D tentatively TRBD2 (6 bases). The CDR3 loop spans 16 amino acids. Germline loops: CDR1 MNHEY, CDR2 SVGAGI. Trimming took 2 bases from V and 4 from J, leaving 17 bases between them. The CDR3 loop is CASSYRPLAKGETQYF. The CDR3 nucleotides read TGTGCCAGCAGTTACCGCCCACTAGCTAAGGGAGAGACCCAGTACTTC.

The chain couples TRBV29-1 to TRBJ2-7, with D possibly matching TRBD1 (6 bases). The germline gives CDR1 SQVTM, CDR2 ANQGSEA. With 4 bases removed from V and 1 base from J, the gap between germline ends came to 8 bases. The CDR3 covers 12 residues. The CDR3 DNA reads as TGCAGCGTTGTACAGGGTTCCTACGAGCAGTACTTC. It is translated as CSVVQGSYEQYF.

V and J are TRBV14 and TRBJ2-7; the D gene could be TRBD1 or TRBD2 (5 bases each). V lost 2 bases to trimming and J lost 2 bases, with 16 bases between them. The CDR3 extends over 16 amino acids. Germline CDR1 reads SGHDN; CDR2 reads FVKESK. The CDR3 DNA sequence: TGTGCCAGCAGCCAAATGGGGGTTACCAATGCCTACGAGCAGTACTTC. Its protein product is CASSQMGVTNAYEQYF.

V gene TRBV11-2 combines with J gene TRBJ2-5, with 9 bases aligning to TRBD2. The J call is uncertain, as TRBJ2-7 better fits the DNA end. The CDR3 totals 17 residues. CDR1 and CDR2 from the germline V gene are SGHAT and FQNNGV. The CDR3 bases are TGTGCCAGCAGCTTAGATAGGACTAGCGCTCCCTCCTACGAGCAGTACTTC. Amino acid sequence: CASSLDRTSAPSYEQYF.

V and J are TRBV12-3 or TRBV12-4 and TRBJ2-1, with unresolved D. V was trimmed by 3 bases and J by 3 bases, leaving 9 bases between them. The CDR3 has 14 amino acids. The CDR3 nucleotides read TGTGCCAGCAGTTTTCCGGGCAACTACAATGAGCAGTTCTTC. Translating gives CASSFPGNYNEQFF.

The genes are TRBV12-3 or TRBV12-4 and TRBJ1-2; D remains unclear. CDR3 size: 15 residues. Trimming stripped 6 bases from V and 0 bases from J, with 14 bases between. CDR3 loop: CASSRVRGSNYGYTF. The CDR3 region has the DNA TGTGCCAGCAGCCGGGTTAGAGGGTCTAACTATGGCTACACCTTC.

This clonotype was seen at least ten times. This chain uses TRBV28 with TRBJ1-1, with D maybe TRBD1 (6 bases). This CDR3 is built from 12 residues. Germline V gene lookup returns CDR1 MDHEN and CDR2 SYDVKM. The V gene lost 9 bases and the J gene lost 8 bases, with 16 bases spanning the gap. CDR3 coding DNA: TGTGCCAGTAGTACAGGGAAGGACGAAGCTTTCTTT. Translation gives CASSTGKDEAFF.